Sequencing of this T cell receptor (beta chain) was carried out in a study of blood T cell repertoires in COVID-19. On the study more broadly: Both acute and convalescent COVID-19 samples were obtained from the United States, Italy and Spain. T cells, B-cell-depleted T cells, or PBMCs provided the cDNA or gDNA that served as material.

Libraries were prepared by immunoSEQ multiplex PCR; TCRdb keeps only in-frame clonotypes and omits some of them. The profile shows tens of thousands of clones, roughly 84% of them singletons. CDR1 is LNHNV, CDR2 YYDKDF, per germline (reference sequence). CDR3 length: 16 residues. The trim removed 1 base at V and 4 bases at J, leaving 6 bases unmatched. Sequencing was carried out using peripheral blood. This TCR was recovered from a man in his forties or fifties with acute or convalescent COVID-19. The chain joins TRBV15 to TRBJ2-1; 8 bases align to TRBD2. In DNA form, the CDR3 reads TGTGCCACCAGCAGAGGGGGAACTAGCGGATACAATGAGCAGTTCTTC. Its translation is CATSRGGTSGYNEQFF.